This is a list of T cell receptor beta chains from one sample in a study of cytomegalovirus exposure and HLA in healthy donors. Repertoires were generated with immunoSEQ multiplex PCR, while TCRdb's copy carries only in-frame clones and drops some. Of around 170,000 clones listed, 78% are singletons. The specimen sequenced was PBMCs. These receptors came from a woman aged 40 to 50 in good health and CMV-seropositive. The CDR3 runs from the conserved cysteine through the conserved F or W. Each record gives: D gene, clone size, V gene, J gene, CDR3 DNA, CDR3 protein. The D gene is left open where the match is weak. Some rows mark clone size as missing; the rest say once, few, many or name a class of expanded clone.

D: TRBD1
size: .
V: TRBV5-1
J: TRBJ1-2
DNA: TGCGCCAGCAGCTTGCAGGGGGCGAACTATGGCTACACCTTC
CDR3: CASSLQGANYGYTF

D: .
size: few
V: TRBV29-1
J: TRBJ2-1
DNA: TGCAGCGCTCCGGCGGGGTCCTACAATGAGCAGTTCTTC
CDR3: CSAPAGSYNEQFF

D: TRBD1
size: .
V: TRBV19
J: TRBJ2-1
DNA: TGTGCCAGTAGTATAGGACAGGGGGATGAGCAGTTCTTC
CDR3: CASSIGQGDEQFF

D: TRBD1
size: .
V: TRBV5-6
J: TRBJ1-1
DNA: TGTGCCAGCAGCAACCGGGACAGAAACCTTGAAGCTTTCTTT
CDR3: CASSNRDRNLEAFF

D: .
size: .
V: TRBV18
J: TRBJ1-2
DNA: TGTGCCAGCTCACCATCCGGGGGGCGCGGCTACACCTTC
CDR3: CASSPSGGRGYTF

D: .
size: .
V: TRBV9
J: TRBJ2-7
DNA: TGTGCCAGCAGCGCGTACGAGCAGTACTTC
CDR3: CASSAYEQYF

D: TRBD2
size: .
V: TRBV4-2
J: TRBJ2-7
DNA: TGTGCCAGCAGCCGACAAAGCGGGGGAGACACAAACCACTACGAGCAGTACTTC
CDR3: CASSRQSGGDTNHYEQYF

D: .
size: .
V: TRBV2
J: TRBJ1-2
DNA: TGTGCCAGCAGTGAATCGCGCGCGGCGGGATATGGCTACACCTTC
CDR3: CASSESRAAGYGYTF

D: .
size: few
V: TRBV30
J: TRBJ2-5
DNA: TGTGCCTGGAGTAGGGGACTGATCCAAGAGACCCAGTACTTC
CDR3: CAWSRGLIQETQYF

D: .
size: .
V: TRBV7-2
J: TRBJ2-2
DNA: TGTGCCAGCAGCTTAAGGCAGATGGGGCGGGGTAACACCGGGGAGCTGTTTTTT
CDR3: CASSLRQMGRGNTGELFF

D: .
size: few
V: TRBV7-2
J: TRBJ2-7
DNA: .
CDR3: CASSLGFGEGSYEQYF

D: TRBD1
size: .
V: TRBV11-2
J: TRBJ1-2
DNA: TGTGCCAGCAGTTTAGACAGGGCGGGATATGGCTACACCTTC
CDR3: CASSLDRAGYGYTF

D: .
size: .
V: TRBV6-6
J: TRBJ2-1
DNA: TGTGCCAGCAGGGACTTCTCTACCGACAATGAGCAGTTCTTC
CDR3: CASRDFSTDNEQFF

D: .
size: .
V: TRBV7-2
J: TRBJ2-3
DNA: TGTGCCAGCAGCTCCGGCAGGACCAGGGGCACAGATACGCAGTATTTT
CDR3: CASSSGRTRGTDTQYF

D: .
size: .
V: TRBV7-2
J: TRBJ1-4
DNA: TGTGCCAGCAGCTTAGCTGGCAGGGCTGAAAAACTGTTTTTT
CDR3: CASSLAGRAEKLFF

D: TRBD2
size: .
V: TRBV9
J: TRBJ2-1
DNA: TGTGCCAGCAGCGGTACTAGCGGACCATACAATGAGCAGTTCTTC
CDR3: CASSGTSGPYNEQFF

D: .
size: once
V: TRBV30
J: TRBJ2-3
DNA: TGTGCCTGGAGTGGGGCAGGATTGCAGTATTTT
CDR3: CAWSGAGLQYF

D: .
size: .
V: TRBV28
J: TRBJ2-3
DNA: TGTGCCAGCAGGAGGGAAGATACGCAGTATTTT
CDR3: CASRREDTQYF

D: TRBD1
size: .
V: TRBV7-3
J: TRBJ1-2
DNA: TGTGCCAGCAGCTTAACCGCAGGGGGAAGCTATGGCTACACCTTC
CDR3: CASSLTAGGSYGYTF

D: .
size: .
V: TRBV10-3
J: TRBJ1-1
DNA: TGTGCCATCACTCCAGGGCTGAACACTGAAGCTTTCTTT
CDR3: CAITPGLNTEAFF